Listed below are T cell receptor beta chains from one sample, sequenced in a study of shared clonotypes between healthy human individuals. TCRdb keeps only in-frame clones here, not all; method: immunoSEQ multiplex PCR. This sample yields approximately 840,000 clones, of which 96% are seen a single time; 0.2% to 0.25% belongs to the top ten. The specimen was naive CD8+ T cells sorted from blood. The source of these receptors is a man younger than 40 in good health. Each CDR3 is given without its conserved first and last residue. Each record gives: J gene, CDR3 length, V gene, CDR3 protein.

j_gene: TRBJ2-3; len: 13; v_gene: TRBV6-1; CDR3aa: ASSETSASTDTQY
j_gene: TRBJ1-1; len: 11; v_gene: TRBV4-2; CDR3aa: ASSEQRNTEAF
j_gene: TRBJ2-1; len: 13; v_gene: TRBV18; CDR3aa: ASSPPQEKRYEQF
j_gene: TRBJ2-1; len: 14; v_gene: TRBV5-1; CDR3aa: ASSSVGAGWDNEQF
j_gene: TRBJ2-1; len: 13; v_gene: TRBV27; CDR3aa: ASSPGTSGRNEQF
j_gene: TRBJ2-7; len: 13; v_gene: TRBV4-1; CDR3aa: ASSRETGGISEQY
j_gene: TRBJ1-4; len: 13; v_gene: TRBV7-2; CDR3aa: ASSERQGINEKLF
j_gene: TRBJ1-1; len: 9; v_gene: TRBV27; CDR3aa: ASTQGGQAF
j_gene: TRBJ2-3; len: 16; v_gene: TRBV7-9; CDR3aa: ASSWDYPTGAGTDTQY
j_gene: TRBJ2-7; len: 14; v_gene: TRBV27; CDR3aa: ASSLYPGQGSHEQY
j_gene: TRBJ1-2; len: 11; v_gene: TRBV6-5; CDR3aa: ASSYRENYGYT
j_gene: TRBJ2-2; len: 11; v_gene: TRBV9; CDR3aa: ASSDPRTGELF
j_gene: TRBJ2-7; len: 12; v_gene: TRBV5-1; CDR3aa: ASSFGGGSYEQY
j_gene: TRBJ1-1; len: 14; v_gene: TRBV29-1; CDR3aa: SVLGGDRFSDTEAF
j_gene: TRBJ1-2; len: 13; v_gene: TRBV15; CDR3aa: ATSRVVREDYGYT
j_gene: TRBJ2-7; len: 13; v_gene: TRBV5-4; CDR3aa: ASSPEMDYSYEQY
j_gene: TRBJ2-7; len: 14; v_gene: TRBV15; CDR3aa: ATSRDLAGLNYEQY
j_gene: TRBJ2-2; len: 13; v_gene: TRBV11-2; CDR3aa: ASSLELADTGELF
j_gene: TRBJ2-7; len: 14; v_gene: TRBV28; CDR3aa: ASSLSGLASSYEQY
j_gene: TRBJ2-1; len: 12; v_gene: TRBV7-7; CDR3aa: ASGAGGKYNEQF
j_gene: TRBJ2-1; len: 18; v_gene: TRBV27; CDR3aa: ASSLLGYMERSGSYNEQF
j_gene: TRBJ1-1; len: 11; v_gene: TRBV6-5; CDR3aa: ASSNLAYTEAF
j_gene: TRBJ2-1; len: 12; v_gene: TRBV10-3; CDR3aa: AISEGGPYNEQF
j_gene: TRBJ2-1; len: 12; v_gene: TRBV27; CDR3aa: ASSFSGVTNEQF
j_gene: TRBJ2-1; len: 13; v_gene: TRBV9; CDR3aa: ASSDRDREYNEQF
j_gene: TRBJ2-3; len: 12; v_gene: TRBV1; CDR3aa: TSSLSRPTDTQY
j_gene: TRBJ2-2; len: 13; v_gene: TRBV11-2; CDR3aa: ASSLVPGYTGELF
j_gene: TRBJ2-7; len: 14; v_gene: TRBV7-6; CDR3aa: ASSSPGSGRSDEQY
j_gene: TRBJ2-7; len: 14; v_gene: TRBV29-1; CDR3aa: SVLSQGALLPYEQY
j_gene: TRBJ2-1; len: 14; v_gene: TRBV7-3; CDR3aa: ASSLGPAGGPVEQF
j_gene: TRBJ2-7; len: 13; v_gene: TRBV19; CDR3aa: ASSSSGTAFDEQY
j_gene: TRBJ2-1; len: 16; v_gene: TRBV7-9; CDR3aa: ASTPSVAGGPVDNEQF
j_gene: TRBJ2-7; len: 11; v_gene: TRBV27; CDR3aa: ASSFGSTYEQY
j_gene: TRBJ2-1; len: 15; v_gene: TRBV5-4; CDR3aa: ASSLPTGEVSYNEQF
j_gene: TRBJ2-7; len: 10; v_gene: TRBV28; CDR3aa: ASSLINYEQY
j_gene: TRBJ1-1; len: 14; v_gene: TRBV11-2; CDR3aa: ASSSPHRVRDTEAF
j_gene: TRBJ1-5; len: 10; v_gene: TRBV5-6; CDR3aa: ASSSGIQPQH
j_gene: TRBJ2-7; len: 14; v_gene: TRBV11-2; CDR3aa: ASSGLPGTGAYEQY
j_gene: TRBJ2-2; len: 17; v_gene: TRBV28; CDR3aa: ASSSTSGRDTPNTGELF
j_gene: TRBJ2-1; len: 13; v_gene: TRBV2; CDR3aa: ASSETLSPYNEQF
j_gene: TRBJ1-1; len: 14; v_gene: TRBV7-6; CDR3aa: ASSLDVEGMNTEAF